The clone carrying this T cell receptor beta chain was detected once. CDR1 and CDR2 from the germline V gene are SGHAT and FQNNGV. This CDR3 comprises 15 residues. V dropped 5 bases and J dropped 5 bases, with 15 bases sitting between them. Method: immunoSEQ multiplex PCR; TCRdb's copy keeps in-frame clones and lacks some. The repertoire holds tens of thousands of clones, with 85% to 90% as singletons. The data were obtained in a study of T cell responses to AZD1222 COVID-19 vaccine. Turning to the study itself: Analyses pooled second doses at about 4 or about 12 weeks.

This material consisted of peripheral blood, taken on day 0 of AZD1222 vaccination. The TCR originated in an adult in good health. The chain combines TRBV11-2 with TRBJ2-2; no clear D. The CDR3 is CASSPLLGSTGELFF. The CDR3 coding sequence is TGTGCCAGCAGCCCTCTTCTCGGTTCTACCGGGGAGCTGTTTTTT.